This TCR beta chain was sequenced in a study of blood T cell repertoires in COVID-19. The protocol was immunoSEQ multiplex PCR, while the TCRdb copy is restricted to in-frame clones and leaves out a portion. The sample includes over 130,000 clones, over 75% of them seen just once. This CDR3 comprises 13 residues. V lost 5 bases and J lost 12, with 19 bases in between. Germline assignment: CDR1 SGHNT and CDR2 YENEEA. This clone turned up a few times. This rearrangement joins TRBV11-3 to TRBJ1-1, with a weak D call TRBD1 (5 bases). Specimen: PBMCs or T cells enriched from blood (not recorded which). This receptor was identified in a woman aged 50 to 60 who had recovered from COVID-19. The CDR3 DNA follows: TGTGCCAGCAGCACCCTGGCGGGGCTCGCAACTTTCTTT. It specifies CASSTLAGLATFF.